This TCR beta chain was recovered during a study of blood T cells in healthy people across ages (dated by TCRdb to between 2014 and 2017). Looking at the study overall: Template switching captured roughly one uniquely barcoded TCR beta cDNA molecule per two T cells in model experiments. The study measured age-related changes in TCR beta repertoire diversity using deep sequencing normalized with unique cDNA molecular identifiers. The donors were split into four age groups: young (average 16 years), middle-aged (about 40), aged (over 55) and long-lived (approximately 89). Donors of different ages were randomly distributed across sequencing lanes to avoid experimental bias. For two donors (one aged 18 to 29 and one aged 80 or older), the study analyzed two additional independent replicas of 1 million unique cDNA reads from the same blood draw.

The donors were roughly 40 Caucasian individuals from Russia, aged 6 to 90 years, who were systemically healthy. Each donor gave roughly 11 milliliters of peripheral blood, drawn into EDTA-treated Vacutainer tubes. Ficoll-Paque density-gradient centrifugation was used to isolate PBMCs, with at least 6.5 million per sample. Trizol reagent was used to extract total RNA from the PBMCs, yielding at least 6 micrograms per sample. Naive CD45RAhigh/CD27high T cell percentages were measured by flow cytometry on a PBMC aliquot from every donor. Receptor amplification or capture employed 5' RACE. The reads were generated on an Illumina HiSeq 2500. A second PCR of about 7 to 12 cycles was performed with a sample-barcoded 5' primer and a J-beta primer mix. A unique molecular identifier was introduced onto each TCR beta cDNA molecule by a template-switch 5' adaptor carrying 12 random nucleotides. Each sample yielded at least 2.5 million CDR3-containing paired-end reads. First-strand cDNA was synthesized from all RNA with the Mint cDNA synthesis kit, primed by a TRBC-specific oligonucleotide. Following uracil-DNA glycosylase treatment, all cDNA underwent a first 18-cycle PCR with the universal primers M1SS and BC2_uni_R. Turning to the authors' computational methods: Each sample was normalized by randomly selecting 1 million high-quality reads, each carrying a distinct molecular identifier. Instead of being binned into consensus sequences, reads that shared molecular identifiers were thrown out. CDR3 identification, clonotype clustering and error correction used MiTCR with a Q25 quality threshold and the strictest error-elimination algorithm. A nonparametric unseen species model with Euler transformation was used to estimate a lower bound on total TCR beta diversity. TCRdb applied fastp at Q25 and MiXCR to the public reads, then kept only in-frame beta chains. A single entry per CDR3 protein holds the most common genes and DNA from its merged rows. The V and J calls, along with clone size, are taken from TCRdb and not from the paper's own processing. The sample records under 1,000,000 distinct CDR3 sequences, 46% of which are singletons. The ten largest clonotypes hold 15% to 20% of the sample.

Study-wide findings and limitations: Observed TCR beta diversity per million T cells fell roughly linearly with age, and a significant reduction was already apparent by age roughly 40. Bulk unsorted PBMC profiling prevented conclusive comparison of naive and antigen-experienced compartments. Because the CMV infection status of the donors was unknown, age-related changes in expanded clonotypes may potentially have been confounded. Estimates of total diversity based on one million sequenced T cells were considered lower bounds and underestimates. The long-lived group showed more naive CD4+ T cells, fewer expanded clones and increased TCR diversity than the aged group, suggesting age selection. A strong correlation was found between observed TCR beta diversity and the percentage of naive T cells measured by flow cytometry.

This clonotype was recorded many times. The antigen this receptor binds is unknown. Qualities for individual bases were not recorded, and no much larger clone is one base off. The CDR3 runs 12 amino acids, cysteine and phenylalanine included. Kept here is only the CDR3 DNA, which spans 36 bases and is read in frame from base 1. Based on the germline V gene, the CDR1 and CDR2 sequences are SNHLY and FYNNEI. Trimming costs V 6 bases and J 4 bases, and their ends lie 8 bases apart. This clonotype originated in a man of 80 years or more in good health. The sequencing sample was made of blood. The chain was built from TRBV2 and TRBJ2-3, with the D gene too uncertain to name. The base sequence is TGTGCCAGCAGGGAGACGGCAGATACGCAGTATTTT. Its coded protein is CASRETADTQYF.